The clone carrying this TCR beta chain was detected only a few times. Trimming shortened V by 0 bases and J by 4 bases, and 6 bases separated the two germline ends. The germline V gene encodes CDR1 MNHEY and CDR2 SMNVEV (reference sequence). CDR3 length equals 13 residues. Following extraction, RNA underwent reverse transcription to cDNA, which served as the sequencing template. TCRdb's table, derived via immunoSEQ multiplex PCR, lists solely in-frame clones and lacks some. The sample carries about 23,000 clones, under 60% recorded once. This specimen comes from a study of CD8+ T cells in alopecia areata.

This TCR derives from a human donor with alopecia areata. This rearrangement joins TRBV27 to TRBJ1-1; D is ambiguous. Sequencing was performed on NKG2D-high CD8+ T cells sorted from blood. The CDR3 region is CASSLSWGTEAFF. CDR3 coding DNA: TGTGCCAGCAGTTTATCATGGGGCACTGAAGCTTTCTTT.